What follows are 25 T cell receptor beta chains derived from one specimen sequenced in a study of immune evolution from preneoplasia to lung adenocarcinoma (dated by TCRdb to about 2021). The library came from the immunoSEQ multiplex PCR assay. In TCRdb, the immuneACCESS table is reduced to in-frame sequences with V and J assigned. These tables do not hold every clone; where another copy was compared, an unresolved V gene accounts for under half, and the others remain unexplained. The sample has several thousand clones on record, over 60% of them singletons. The top ten clonotypes cover less than 3.5% of the sample. Sample: FFPE minimally invasive lung adenocarcinoma tissue. Per the publication, the cell subset or site label means: micro-invasive lung adenocarcinoma (MIA). The source of these receptors is a person aged 60 to 85 with lung adenocarcinoma.

The chain employs TRBV11-2 and TRBJ1-6, with D hard to call. V was clipped by 5 bases and J by 1 base, with 9 bases between them. This CDR3 is built from 15 residues. Germline V CDR1 and CDR2: SGHAT, FQNNGV. The CDR3 sequence is CASSPLGSYNSPLHF. CDR3 sequence (DNA): TGTGCCAGCAGCCCCCTGGGGTCCTATAATTCACCCCTCCACTTT.

Points on this clone: The sample holds other DNA sequences that translate to the same CDR3. J is TRBJ2-1 and V is TRBV28; TRBD2 matches at 8 bases. The CDR3 extends over 15 amino acids. J was trimmed by 4 bases and V by 2 bases; bases with no gene match: 4. Germline loops: CDR1 MDHEN, CDR2 SYDVKM. The CDR3 is CASSLGLAGYNEQFF. The DNA for the CDR3 is TGTGCCAGCAGTTTAGGGCTAGCGGGTTACAATGAGCAGTTCTTC.

The CDR3 coding sequence is TGCGCCAGCAGCTTGGGCCAGGGAGAATACAATGAGCAGTTCTTC. As protein: CASSLGQGEYNEQFF. The chain is built from TRBV5-1 and TRBJ2-1; D is tentatively TRBD1 or TRBD2 (5 bases each). V shed 0 bases and J shed 4 bases, with 11 bases lying between them. Germline CDR1 SGHRS, CDR2 YFSETQ. The CDR3 contains 15 residues.

The gene calls are TRBV15 and TRBJ2-7; D unresolved. The CDR3 is made up of 12 amino acids. CDR1 and CDR2 (germline): LNHNV, YYDKDF (reference sequence). V shed 9 bases and J shed 12 bases, with 21 bases lying between them. CDR3 sequence reads: CATVHSLKRPYF. Written as DNA, the CDR3 is TGTGCCACTGTACACAGCCTGAAACGTCCGTACTTC.

This chain connects TRBV28 to TRBJ1-2; D is undetermined. CDR3 length: 15 amino acids. V dropped 7 bases and J dropped 0 bases, with 15 bases sitting between them. Germline-derived CDR1 and CDR2 are MDHEN and SYDVKM. The CDR3 nucleotides read TGTGCCAGCACGGGAGGAGGCGCCACTAACTATGGCTACACCTTC. This codes for CASTGGGATNYGYTF.

This clone was seen a few times. V is TRBV6-5 and J is TRBJ2-7; D possibly corresponds to TRBD1 (6 bases). There are 13 residues in the CDR3. Germline loops: CDR1 MNHEY, CDR2 SVGAGI. V shed 0 bases and J shed 5 bases, with 8 bases lying between them. The CDR3 protein is CASSYSGADEQYF. DNA for the CDR3: TGTGCCAGCAGTTACTCGGGGGCAGACGAGCAGTACTTC.

The chain uses TRBV28 and TRBJ1-2, with 8 bases fitting TRBD1. The V gene's germline CDR1 is MDHEN and CDR2 SYDVKM. This CDR3 region has 13 residues. V gave up 10 bases and J gave up 5 bases; unmatched junction bases: 9. CDR3 sequence: CATPGDRPYGYTF. The CDR3 DNA follows: TGTGCCACCCCGGGGGACAGGCCATATGGCTACACCTTC.

This clone was observed a single time. This chain connects TRBV11-3 to TRBJ2-1; TRBD2 aligns across 8 bases. Germline V gene lookup returns CDR1 SGHNT and CDR2 YENEEA. V dropped 0 bases and J dropped 3; count of bases not matched to a gene: 13. This CDR3 comprises 19 residues. The CDR3 DNA follows: TGTGCCAGCAGCTTAGATTCGAGGGTAGCGGGGCTAGGCTACAATGAGCAGTTCTTC. Protein: CASSLDSRVAGLGYNEQFF.

The V gene is TRBV6-6, the J gene TRBJ2-3, with TRBD1 identical over 9 bases. J gave up 6 bases and V 6 bases, and 7 bases lay outside the gene matches. Germline V gene lookup returns CDR1 MNHNY and CDR2 SVGAGI (reference sequence). This CDR3 is built from 14 residues. Written as DNA, the CDR3 is TGTGCCAGCAGCCCCAACGGACAGGGGGATACGCAGTATTTT. Protein sequence: CASSPNGQGDTQYF.

The chain recombines TRBV9 with TRBJ2-1; D is perhaps TRBD2 (7 bases). Trimming removed 0 bases at V and 4 bases at J, with 14 bases between. This CDR3 contains 16 residues. Germline V CDR1 and CDR2: SGDLS, YYNGEE. The CDR3 DNA reads TGTGCCAGCAGCGTAGGGGCCGGGGGGCCATACAATGAGCAGTTCTTC. This gives the protein CASSVGAGGPYNEQFF.

This clone was observed a single time. The chain recombines TRBV4-1 with TRBJ2-3; TRBD1 agrees at 10 bases. From germline, CDR1 is MGHRA and CDR2 YSYEKL. The ends lost 4 bases at V and 4 bases at J; junction bases unmatched: 5. This CDR3 contains 15 residues. The CDR3 here is CASSLGQGSSDTQYF. The CDR3 DNA reads TGCGCCAGCAGCCTGGGACAGGGGAGCTCAGATACGCAGTATTTT.

The genes are TRBV14 and TRBJ1-1; 8 bases line up with TRBD1. This CDR3 spans 14 amino acids. Germline V lookup: CDR1 SGHDN, CDR2 FVKESK. V gave up 4 bases and J gave up 2 bases; unmatched junction bases: 3. In DNA, the CDR3 is TGTGCCAGCAGCCTCACAGGGGGAAACACTGAAGCTTTCTTT. The encoded protein is CASSLTGGNTEAFF. Filled out from reference TRBV14 and TRBJ1-1, the complete variable domain reads EAGVTQFPSHSVIEKGQTVTLRCDPISGHDNLYWYRRVMGKEIKFLLHFVKESKQDESGMPNNRFLAERTGGTYSTLKVQPAELEDSGVYFCASSLTGGNTEAFFGQGTRLTVV.

V is TRBV11-2 and J is TRBJ2-5; 8 nucleotides line up with TRBD2. CDR1 is SGHAT, CDR2 FQNNGV, per germline. The CDR3 length is 15 residues. Trimming removed 3 bases from V and 4 bases from J; junction bases left unmatched: 7. The CDR3 protein is CASSFGIAGSETQYF. The CDR3 coding sequence is TGTGCCAGCAGCTTTGGAATAGCGGGGTCAGAGACCCAGTACTTC.

The chain links TRBV5-5 to TRBJ1-6; D not resolved. CDR3 length: 15 amino acids. V was shortened by 4 bases and J by 8 bases, with 16 bases between the two germline ends. From germline, CDR1 is SGHKS and CDR2 YYEKEE (reference sequence). The CDR3 DNA reads as TGTGCCAGCAGCATTGGGTGGGGTCCTGATTCACCCCTCCACTTT. Protein sequence: CASSIGWGPDSPLHF.

The genes are TRBV7-9 and TRBJ2-5, with TRBD2 matching 8 bases. The CDR3 has 14 amino acids. The germline V gene has CDR1 SEHNR and CDR2 FQNEAQ (reference sequence). J lost 4 bases, V lost 7 bases, and 8 bases had no gene match. DNA for the CDR3: TGTGCCAGCACGGGGGGGGTGCCGGGAGAGACCCAGTACTTC. It encodes CASTGGVPGETQYF.

The chain recombines TRBV18 with TRBJ2-5; D is uncertain. Germline V gene data show CDR1 as KGHSH and CDR2 as LQKENI. The CDR3 contains 15 residues. The V and J ends lost 0 bases and 1 base respectively, with 9 bases between them. The CDR3, as DNA: TGTGCCAGCTCACCACCGACGGCGGCCCAAGAGACCCAGTACTTC. It encodes CASSPPTAAQETQYF.

This chain connects TRBV18 to TRBJ1-5; D may be TRBD1 (6 bases). V dropped 3 bases and J dropped 1 base, with 13 bases sitting between them. This CDR3 is 16 amino acids long. From germline, CDR1 is KGHSH and CDR2 LQKENI. This CDR3 reads CASSPIQGMSNQPQHF. The CDR3 bases are TGTGCCAGCTCACCCATACAGGGAATGAGCAATCAGCCCCAGCATTTT.

V and J are TRBV30 and TRBJ1-5, with D possibly matching TRBD1 (6 bases). V lost 0 bases to trimming and J lost 6 bases, with 18 bases between them. The CDR3 totals 16 residues. CDR1 and CDR2 (germline): GTSNPN, SVGIG (reference sequence). The chain's CDR3 is CAWSVGGARQAQPQHF. CDR3 nucleotide sequence: TGTGCCTGGAGTGTAGGGGGGGCGCGACAAGCTCAGCCCCAGCATTTT.

The gene calls are TRBV4-2 and TRBJ2-1, with 9 bases that match TRBD2. The ends lost 1 base at V and 9 bases at J; junction bases unmatched: 13. The CDR3 runs 17 residues. CDR1 is LGHNA, CDR2 YNFKEQ, per germline. CDR3 nucleotides: TGTGCCAGCAGCCAAGCATCACTAGCGGGCCTTAATGGTGAGCAGTTCTTC. It codes for CASSQASLAGLNGEQFF.

The V gene is TRBV6-1, the J gene TRBJ1-5, with D unresolved. Per the germline V gene, CDR1 is MNHNS and CDR2 is SASEGT. This CDR3 contains 13 residues. V was trimmed by 6 bases and J by 0 bases, leaving 6 bases between them. The CDR3 here is CASRTDSNQPQHF. CDR3 bases: TGTGCCAGCAGAACAGATAGCAATCAGCCCCAGCATTTT.

V is TRBV28 and J is TRBJ1-5; TRBD1 might be the D (6 bases). The CDR3 runs 14 residues. CDR1 is MDHEN and CDR2 is SYDVKM in the germline V gene. V was clipped by 5 bases and J by 3 bases, with 11 bases between them. The CDR3 coding sequence is TGTGCCAGCAGTCCAGGGGTAATCAATCAGCCCCAGCATTTT. Protein product: CASSPGVINQPQHF.

There are a few counts of this clone. The J gene is TRBJ2-2, the V gene TRBV25-1; D call uncertain. V lost 5 bases and J lost 0, with 7 bases in between. Germline V gene sequence: CDR1 MGHDK, CDR2 SYGVNS. This CDR3 is 14 amino acids long. CDR3 bases: TGTGCCAGCAGTCTTGCTCCGAACACCGGGGAGCTGTTTTTT. This sequence encodes CASSLAPNTGELFF. Full variable domain (remainder filled in from reference TRBV25-1 and TRBJ2-2): EADIYQTPRYLVIGTGKKITLECSQTMGHDKMYWYQQDPGMELHLIHYSYGVNSTEKGDLSSESTVSRIRTEHFPLTLESARPSHTSQYLCASSLAPNTGELFFGEGSRLTVL.

This CDR3 is CASSGGTSYSNQPQHF. CDR3 coding DNA: TGTGCCAGCAGTGGGGGGACCTCATATAGCAATCAGCCCCAGCATTTT. The chain couples TRBV2 to TRBJ1-5, with D possibly TRBD1 on 5 matching bases. The ends were cut back, 4 bases at V and 0 bases at J, with 13 bases in the middle. The CDR3 runs 16 residues. Germline V CDR1 and CDR2: SNHLY, FYNNEI.

The chain links TRBV29-1 to TRBJ2-7; 9 bases fit TRBD2. The V and J ends lost 3 bases and 4 bases, in that order; junction bases with no gene match: 1. CDR1 SQVTM and CDR2 ANQGSEA come from the germline V gene. The CDR3 has 12 amino acids. The CDR3 protein is CSVDSGGYEQYF. The CDR3 DNA follows: TGCAGCGTTGATAGCGGGGGTTACGAGCAGTACTTC.

The chain uses TRBV6-5 and TRBJ2-7; TRBD1 is a possible D gene (6 bases). Trimming took off 8 bases at V and 2 bases at J, with 10 bases between the two ends. The CDR3 covers 12 residues. CDR1 MNHEY and CDR2 SVGAGI come from the germline V gene. The CDR3 DNA reads TGTGCCAGCCGTGGACAGCCCTACGAGCAGTACTTC. Translation: CASRGQPYEQYF.